This T cell receptor (beta chain) is from a study of siplizumab effects on memory and regulatory T cells. With respect to this clone: Its specificity is not known. The same CDR3 arises from other DNA sequences in this sample as well.

General study points: There was no confirmation of the suppressive function of proliferating Tregs from siplizumab cultures. Siplizumab caused a significant drop in alloreactive sequences traceable to unstimulated CD4+ memory cells.

Repertoires were generated with immunoSEQ multiplex PCR, while TCRdb's copy carries only in-frame clones and drops some. Seen here are 90,000 to 150,000 clones, 80% to 95% observed once, and the top ten hold about 0.16%. CDR1 and CDR2 (germline): SGHAT, FQNNGV. V was cut by 0 bases and J by 5 bases, with 5 bases left in between. The CDR3 consists of 12 residues. The V and J genes are TRBV11-2 and TRBJ2-7; D gene ambiguous. The clonotype originates from a human donor in good health. The specimen was non-Treg CD4+ T cells sorted from blood. The CDR3 loop reads CASSLDRDEQYF. For the CDR3, the DNA is TGTGCCAGCAGCTTAGATCGTGACGAGCAGTACTTC.